The 8 T cell receptor beta chains reported below all come from one sample, sequenced in a study of shared clonotypes between healthy human individuals. Terminally differentiated effector memory CD45RA+ cells were excluded from the naive CD8 cells, which were CD45RO-negative and positively selected for CCR7. Using immunoSEQ multiplex PCR, the repertoire was profiled, and TCRdb retains in-frame clones only, with some absent. The table lists 600,000 or so clones, nearly 98% of them singletons. The sample consisted of naive CD8+ T cells sorted from blood. The receptors come from a man aged 25-45 years in good health.

V usage is TRBV7-8 and J usage is TRBJ1-3; 9 bases map to TRBD1. This CDR3 has 17 residues. Germline CDR1 is SGHVS and CDR2 is FQNEAQ. Trimming cost V 2 bases and J 2 bases; bases outside gene matches: 7. The CDR3 DNA reads as TGTGCCAGCAGCTTAAGGGGGACAGGGCTCGCTGGAAACACCATATATTTT. This encodes CASSLRGTGLAGNTIYF.

V is TRBV11-2 and J is TRBJ2-1, with D possibly TRBD1 on 6 matching bases. CDR3 length: 15 amino acids. The germline gives CDR1 SGHAT, CDR2 FQNNGV. The V end lost 2 bases, the J end lost 2 bases, and 10 bases lay between the germline ends. The CDR3 protein is CASSLRDTPYNEQFF. Written as DNA, the CDR3 is TGTGCCAGCAGCTTAAGGGACACACCCTACAATGAGCAGTTCTTC.

CDR3 nucleotides: TGTGCCAGCAGTTCCTCGGACGGGACTGAAGCTTTCTTT. Protein: CASSSSDGTEAFF. The V call is TRBV27, the J call TRBJ1-1; D is uncertain. V shed 4 bases and J shed 5 bases, with 11 bases lying between them. The CDR3 has 13 amino acids. Germline V lookup: CDR1 MNHEY, CDR2 SMNVEV (reference sequence).

The chain recombines TRBV13 with TRBJ1-2; a possible D gene is TRBD1 (6 bases). This CDR3 is 15 amino acids long. The germline V and J ends were trimmed by 4 bases and 4 bases, with 16 bases remaining between them. Germline V lookup: CDR1 PRHDT, CDR2 FYEKMQ (reference sequence). CDR3 in amino acids: CASSSWEQGPYGYTF. The CDR3 DNA follows: TGTGCCAGCAGCTCCTGGGAACAGGGTCCCTATGGCTACACCTTC. Using reference TRBV13 and TRBJ1-2 for the parts outside the CDR3, the full variable domain is AAGVIQSPRHLIKEKRETATLKCYPIPRHDTVYWYQQGPGQDPQFLISFYEKMQSDKGSIPDRFSAQQFSDYHSELNMSSLELGDSALYFCASSSWEQGPYGYTFGSGTRLTVV.

The chain couples TRBV11-2 to TRBJ2-5; no reliable D call. This CDR3 spans 15 amino acids. From germline, CDR1 is SGHAT and CDR2 FQNNGV. V lost 2 bases to trimming and J lost 4 bases, with 14 bases between them. The CDR3 reads CASSLTAWATETQYF. CDR3 DNA sequence: TGTGCCAGCAGCTTAACTGCGTGGGCGACAGAGACCCAGTACTTC.

This clone was recorded once. In DNA form, the CDR3 reads TGTGCCAGCAGCCCAACTTCTCGGCTATTGGACGAGCAGTACTTC. Its protein product is CASSPTSRLLDEQYF. This chain joins TRBV9 and TRBJ2-7; the D is unclear. This CDR3 has 15 residues. The V end lost 4 bases, the J end lost 5 bases, and 19 bases lay between the germline ends. Germline V gene sequence: CDR1 SGDLS, CDR2 YYNGEE.

The gene calls are TRBV7-9 and TRBJ1-5; maybe TRBD1 (5 bases). This CDR3 region has 13 residues. The germline gives CDR1 SEHNR, CDR2 FQNEAQ (reference sequence). V lost 5 bases and J 5 bases, leaving 10 bases between the germline ends. CDR3 protein: CASSRTLDQPQHF. The CDR3 nucleotides read TGTGCCAGCAGCCGGACATTAGATCAGCCCCAGCATTTT.

The chain recombines TRBV5-4 with TRBJ1-2; no clear D gene. With 0 bases removed from V and 7 bases from J, the gap between germline ends came to 16 bases. Per germline, CDR1 SGHNT and CDR2 YYREEE (reference sequence). The CDR3 loop spans 15 amino acids. The CDR3 nucleotides are TGTGCCAGCAGCTTGGCATTCGAGGTTGTGGGTGGCTACACCTTC. It specifies CASSLAFEVVGGYTF.